This TCR beta chain was captured in a study of T cell responses to AZD1222 COVID-19 vaccine. General observations from the study: Clonal diversity may have been underestimated in mostly white British donors.

Germline V gives CDR1 SGHTA, CDR2 FQGNSA. The CDR3 has 14 residues. V gave up 7 bases and J gave up 0 bases, with 9 bases separating them. Remarks on this clone: The antigen remains undetermined.

TCRdb's table, derived via immunoSEQ multiplex PCR, lists solely in-frame clones and lacks some. The table includes 80,000 to 100,000 clones, just over 85% detected once. This receptor was obtained from an adult who received the AZD1222 COVID-19 vaccine. This chain links TRBV7-2 with TRBJ1-4; no reliable D call. This sample comprised peripheral blood, obtained 28 days after the second AZD1222 dose. Here the CDR3 reads CASTLRATNEKLFF. Written as DNA, the CDR3 is TGTGCCAGCACCCTAAGGGCAACTAATGAAAAACTGTTTTTT.